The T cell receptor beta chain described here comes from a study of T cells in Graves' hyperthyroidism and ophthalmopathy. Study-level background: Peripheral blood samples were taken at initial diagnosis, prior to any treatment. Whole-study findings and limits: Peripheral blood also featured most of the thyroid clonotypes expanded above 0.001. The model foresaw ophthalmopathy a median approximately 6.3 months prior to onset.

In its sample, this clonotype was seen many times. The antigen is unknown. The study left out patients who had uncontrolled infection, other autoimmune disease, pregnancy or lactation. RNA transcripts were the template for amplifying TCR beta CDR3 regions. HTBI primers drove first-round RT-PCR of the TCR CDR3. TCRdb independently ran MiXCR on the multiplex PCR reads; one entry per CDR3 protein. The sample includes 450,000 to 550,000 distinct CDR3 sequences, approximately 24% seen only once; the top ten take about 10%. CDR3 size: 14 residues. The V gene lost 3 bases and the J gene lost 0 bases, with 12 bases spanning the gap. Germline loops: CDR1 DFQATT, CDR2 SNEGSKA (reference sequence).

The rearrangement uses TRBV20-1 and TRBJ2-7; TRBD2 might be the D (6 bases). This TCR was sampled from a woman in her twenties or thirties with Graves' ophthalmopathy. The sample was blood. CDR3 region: CSARSLADSYEQYF. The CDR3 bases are TGCAGTGCTAGGTCGTTAGCGGACTCCTACGAGCAGTACTTC.